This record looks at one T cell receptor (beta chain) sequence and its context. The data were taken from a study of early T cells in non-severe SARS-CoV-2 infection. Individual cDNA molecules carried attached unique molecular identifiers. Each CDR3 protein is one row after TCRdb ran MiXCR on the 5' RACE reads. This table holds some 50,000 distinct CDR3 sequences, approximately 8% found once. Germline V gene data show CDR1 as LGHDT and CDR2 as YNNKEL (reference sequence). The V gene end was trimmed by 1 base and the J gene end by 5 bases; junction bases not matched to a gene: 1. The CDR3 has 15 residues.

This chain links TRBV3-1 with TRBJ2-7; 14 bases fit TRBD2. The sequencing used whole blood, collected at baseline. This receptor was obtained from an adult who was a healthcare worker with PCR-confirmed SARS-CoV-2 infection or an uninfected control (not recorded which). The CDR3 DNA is TGTGCCAGCAGCCAAGGACTAGCGGGAGGGAACGAGCAGTACTTC. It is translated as CASSQGLAGGNEQYF.